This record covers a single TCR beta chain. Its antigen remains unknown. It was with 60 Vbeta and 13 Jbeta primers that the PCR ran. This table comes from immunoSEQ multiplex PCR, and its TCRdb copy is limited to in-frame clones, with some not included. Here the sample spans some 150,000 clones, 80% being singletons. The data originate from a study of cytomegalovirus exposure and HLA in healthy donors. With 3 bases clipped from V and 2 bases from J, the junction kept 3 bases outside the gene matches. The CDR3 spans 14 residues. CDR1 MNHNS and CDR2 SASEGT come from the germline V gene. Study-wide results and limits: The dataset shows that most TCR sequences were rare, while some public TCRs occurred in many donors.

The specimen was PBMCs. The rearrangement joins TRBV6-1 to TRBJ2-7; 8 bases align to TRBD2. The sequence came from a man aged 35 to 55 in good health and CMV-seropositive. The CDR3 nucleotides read TGTGCCAGCAGTGATCTCGGGAGGGCCTACGAGCAGTACTTC. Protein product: CASSDLGRAYEQYF.